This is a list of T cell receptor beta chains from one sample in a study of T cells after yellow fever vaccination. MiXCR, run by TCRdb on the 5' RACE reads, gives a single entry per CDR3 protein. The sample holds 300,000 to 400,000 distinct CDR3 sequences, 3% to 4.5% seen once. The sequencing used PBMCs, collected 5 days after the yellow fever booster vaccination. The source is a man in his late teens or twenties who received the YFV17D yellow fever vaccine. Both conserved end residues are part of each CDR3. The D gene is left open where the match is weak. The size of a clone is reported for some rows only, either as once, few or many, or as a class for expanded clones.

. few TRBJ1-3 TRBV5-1 CASSTEGSGNTIYF TGCGCCAGCAGCACTGAGGGTTCTGGAAACACCATATATTTT
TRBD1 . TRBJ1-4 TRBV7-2 CASSLDRGVTNEKLFF TGTGCCAGCAGCCTTGACAGGGGAGTAACTAATGAAAAACTGTTTTTT
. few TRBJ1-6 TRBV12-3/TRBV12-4 CASSLKGGTPLHF TGTGCCAGCAGTCTCAAGGGGGGGACACCCCTCCACTTT
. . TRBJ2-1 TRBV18 CASSPRESSYNEQFF TGTGCCAGCTCACCGCGCGAGAGCTCCTACAATGAGCAGTTCTTC
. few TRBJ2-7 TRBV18 CASSPKSHSTYEQYF TGTGCCAGCTCACCAAAATCCCACAGTACCTACGAGCAGTACTTC
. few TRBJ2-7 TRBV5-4 CASSLPTQSSYEQYF TGTGCCAGCAGCTTGCCGACCCAGAGCTCCTACGAGCAGTACTTC
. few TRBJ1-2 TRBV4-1 CASSQDFPGRVYGYTF TGCGCCAGCAGCCAAGATTTCCCCGGAAGGGTCTATGGCTACACCTTC
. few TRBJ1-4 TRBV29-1 CSADWGGGKLFF TGCAGCGCCGATTGGGGGGGAGGAAAACTGTTTTTT
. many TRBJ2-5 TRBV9 CASSVSNQETQYF TGTGCCAGCAGCGTGTCAAATCAAGAGACCCAGTACTTC
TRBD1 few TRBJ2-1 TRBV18 CASSLGQGTNNEQFF TGTGCCAGCTCACTTGGACAGGGAACCAACAATGAGCAGTTCTTC
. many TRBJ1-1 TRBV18 CASSPQGFSSEAFF TGTGCCAGCTCACCACAGGGCTTTAGTTCTGAAGCTTTCTTT
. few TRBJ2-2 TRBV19 CASTGSNTGELFF TGTGCCAGTACAGGGTCGAACACCGGGGAGCTGTTTTTT
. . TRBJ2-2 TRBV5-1 CASSWGRGRDTGELFF TGCGCCAGCAGCTGGGGGCGGGGTCGAGACACCGGGGAGCTGTTTTTT
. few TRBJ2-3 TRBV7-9 CASTPLSTSTDTQYF TGTGCCAGCACCCCCCTATCAACTAGCACAGATACGCAGTATTTT
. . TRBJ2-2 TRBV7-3 CASSLGAATNTGKLFF TGTGCCAGCAGCTTGGGAGCGGCCACGAACACCGGGAAGCTGTTTTTT
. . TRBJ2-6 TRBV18 CASSPLKGMAGANVLTF TGTGCCAGCTCACCACTCAAGGGAATGGCTGGGGCCAACGTCCTGACTTTC
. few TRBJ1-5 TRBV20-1 CSALPRGLGNQPQHF TGCAGTGCTCTACCTAGGGGTTTGGGCAATCAGCCCCAGCATTTT